The 23 T cell receptor beta chains below were found in one sample sequenced in a study of post-analysis software for immune sequencing data. Unique molecular identifiers featured in each of the TCR beta cDNA libraries. Via MiXCR, TCRdb re-called the PCR reads, giving one row per CDR3 protein. The profile shows some 800,000 distinct CDR3 sequences, around 46% of them singletons. The study, taken as a whole, reports: There were several TRBV segments more frequent in patients than controls, and TRBV5-6, TRBV5-1 and TRBV20-1 were among them.

Their recognized antigens are unknown. Sequenced sample: blood. These receptors all stem from a girl aged 10-17 years with multiple sclerosis.

V gene TRBV7-2 combines with J gene TRBJ2-7; TRBD1 aligns across 12 bases. The trim removed 0 bases at V and 3 bases at J, leaving 3 bases unmatched. The CDR3 runs 16 residues. The germline V gene has CDR1 SGHTA and CDR2 FQGNSA. The CDR3 region has the DNA TGTGCCAGCAGCTTAGCGGGACAGGGGGCGGGCTACGAGCAGTACTTC. Translated, it gives CASSLAGQGAGYEQYF.

The V and J genes are TRBV29-1 and TRBJ2-7, with D possibly being TRBD1 (6 bases). V lost 5 bases to trimming and J lost 2 bases, with 16 bases between them. From germline, CDR1 is SQVTM and CDR2 ANQGSEA. This CDR3 contains 14 residues. CDR3 amino acids: CSVHPRDTPYEQYF. CDR3 DNA: TGCAGCGTTCATCCCCGGGACACACCCTACGAGCAGTACTTC.

The CDR3 loop reads CASRRAGGIRETQYF. CDR3 coding DNA: TGTGCCAGCAGGAGAGCGGGAGGAATCCGGGAGACCCAGTACTTC. The genes are TRBV2 and TRBJ2-5; the match to TRBD2 covers 9 bases. The ends lost 6 bases at V and 5 bases at J; junction bases unmatched: 10. Germline CDR1 and CDR2: SNHLY and FYNNEI. The CDR3 runs to 15 residues.

This clonotype was observed once. Here the CDR3 reads CASPPPKGPPLYEQYF. CDR3 sequence (DNA): TGTGCCAGCCCCCCCCCTAAGGGGCCCCCTCTCTACGAGCAGTACTTC. The chain has TRBV18 and TRBJ2-4; possibly TRBD1 for D (5 bases). The DNA end favors TRBJ2-7, so the J call may be wrong. This CDR3 is built from 16 residues. Germline V gene data show CDR1 as KGHSH and CDR2 as LQKENI.

In its sample, this clonotype was seen a few times. The V gene is TRBV29-1, the J gene TRBJ2-3, with D perhaps matching TRBD2 (7 bases). The CDR3 loop spans 13 amino acids. The V end was cut by 4 bases, the J end by 6 bases, with 14 bases between. The germline V gene has CDR1 SQVTM and CDR2 ANQGSEA. The CDR3 loop is CSVGRGGGDTQYF. CDR3 nucleotide sequence: TGCAGCGTTGGCAGAGGGGGAGGGGATACGCAGTATTTT.

This chain connects TRBV27 to TRBJ2-7, with 10 bases lining up with TRBD1. With V trimmed by 6 bases and J by 5 bases, 7 bases remained unmatched. CDR1 is MNHEY, CDR2 SMNVEV, per germline (reference sequence). This CDR3 is 14 amino acids long. The CDR3 loop is CASSLTGGRDEQYF. CDR3 DNA: TGTGCCAGCAGCCTGACAGGGGGCCGGGACGAGCAGTACTTC.

This chain links TRBV29-1 with TRBJ2-1, with D tentatively TRBD2 (5 bases). The CDR3 length is 13 residues. The V end was cut by 0 bases, the J end by 10 bases, with 13 bases between. Germline V gene data show CDR1 as SQVTM and CDR2 as ANQGSEA. The CDR3 sequence: CSVEEPGNGEQFF. As DNA, the CDR3 is TGCAGCGTTGAAGAGCCCGGGAACGGAGAGCAGTTCTTC.

This rearrangement joins TRBV19 to TRBJ2-7; D perhaps matches TRBD2 (6 bases). Germline CDR1 is LNHDA and CDR2 is SQIVND (reference sequence). V was shortened by 1 base and J by 0 bases, with 10 bases between the two germline ends. This CDR3 comprises 15 residues. CDR3 region: CASSIGAGSSYEQYF. The CDR3 DNA reads as TGTGCCAGTAGTATAGGCGCGGGAAGCTCCTACGAGCAGTACTTC.

J is TRBJ1-1 and V is TRBV6-5, with D tentatively TRBD1 (5 bases). V shed 8 bases and J shed 0 bases, with 13 bases lying between them. The CDR3 runs 14 residues. Germline CDR1 is MNHEY and CDR2 is SVGAGI. CDR3 region: CASRRTRMNTEAFF. The CDR3 DNA reads TGTGCCAGCCGTCGGACACGCATGAACACTGAAGCTTTCTTT.

This clonotype was seen only a few times. J is TRBJ1-2 and V is TRBV9; 7 bases are shared with TRBD1. The CDR3 totals 14 residues. The ends lost 7 bases at V and 3 bases at J; junction bases unmatched: 9. Germline V gene data show CDR1 as SGDLS and CDR2 as YYNGEE. In nucleotides, the CDR3 is TGTGCCAGCGACAAAAGGGGGCAACACTATGGCTACACCTTC. Translation: CASDKRGQHYGYTF.

This clonotype came up a few times. V and J are TRBV2 and TRBJ2-1; D could derive from TRBD1 or TRBD2 (5 bases each). This CDR3 spans 15 amino acids. Germline V gives CDR1 SNHLY, CDR2 FYNNEI. V was trimmed by 4 bases and J by 3 bases, leaving 13 bases between them. The CDR3 DNA is TGTGCCAGCAGTGGAGGTGGGGGAGTCTACAATGAGCAGTTCTTC. Translated: CASSGGGGVYNEQFF.

This clonotype was counted between two and nine times. The gene calls are TRBV6-5 and TRBJ2-1; TRBD1 matches at 7 bases. This CDR3 has 15 amino acids. Per germline, CDR1 MNHEY and CDR2 SVGAGI. Trimming cost V 2 bases and J 5 bases; bases outside gene matches: 6. The CDR3 protein is CASSYRWQGDNEQFF. The DNA of the CDR3 is TGTGCCAGCAGTTACAGGTGGCAGGGGGACAATGAGCAGTTCTTC.

The table lists this clonotype with a few counts. The rearrangement uses TRBV7-9 and TRBJ2-4; perhaps TRBD1 as D (6 bases). The V end lost 3 bases, the J end lost 8 bases, and 20 bases lay between the germline ends. The CDR3 runs to 16 residues. Germline V lookup: CDR1 SEHNR, CDR2 FQNEAQ (reference sequence). The DNA of the CDR3 is TGTGCCAGCAGCTTTAGCTCCGGACAGTGGGCTGACATTCAGTACTTC. Amino acid sequence: CASSFSSGQWADIQYF.

This clonotype was counted only a few times. J is TRBJ2-5 and V is TRBV6-1; D remains unclear. CDR3 length: 12 residues. Looked up from germline, CDR1 is MNHNS and CDR2 is SASEGT. V lost 8 bases and J 5 bases, leaving 12 bases between the germline ends. The DNA of the CDR3 is TGTGCCAGCGGGCACAGCCCGGAGACCCAGTACTTC. This sequence encodes CASGHSPETQYF.

The V and J genes are TRBV27 and TRBJ2-7; 10 bases are shared with TRBD2. CDR1 is MNHEY and CDR2 is SMNVEV in the germline V gene (reference sequence). The CDR3 has 16 amino acids. J lost 3 bases, V lost 0 bases, and 5 bases had no gene match. The CDR3 DNA follows: TGTGCCAGCAGTTTATCGGCACTAGCGGGGTTCTACGAGCAGTACTTC. Amino acid sequence: CASSLSALAGFYEQYF.

The chain links TRBV20-1 to TRBJ2-3; D perhaps matches TRBD1 (5 bases). This CDR3 region has 12 residues. Germline assignment: CDR1 DFQATT and CDR2 SNEGSKA (reference sequence). Trimming left V 6 bases short and J 6 bases short, with 13 bases between. The CDR3 is CSANGAGDTQYF. The CDR3 nucleotides read TGCAGTGCCAACGGCGCAGGGGATACGCAGTATTTT.

The chain couples TRBV12-3 or TRBV12-4 to TRBJ2-3, with D perhaps given as TRBD1 or TRBD2 (5 bases each). Trimming cost V 5 bases and J 4 bases, with 13 bases left between them. The CDR3 covers 14 residues. CDR3 in DNA: TGTGCCAGCAGTAGGGGAGTGAGCGCAGATACGCAGTATTTT. Translated, it gives CASSRGVSADTQYF.

This clonotype came up a few times. The chain recombines TRBV6-5 with TRBJ2-1; weak D call: TRBD2 (6 bases). Germline-derived CDR1 and CDR2 are MNHEY and SVGAGI. Trimming took off 0 bases at V and 0 bases at J, with 15 bases between the two ends. The CDR3 is 18 amino acids. CDR3 region: CASSYSTSGFSSYNEQFF. The CDR3 bases are TGTGCCAGCAGTTACTCGACCAGCGGGTTCAGCTCCTACAATGAGCAGTTCTTC.

The J gene is TRBJ2-5, the V gene TRBV28, with 15 bases aligning to TRBD2. The germline V gene encodes CDR1 MDHEN and CDR2 SYDVKM. The trim removed 6 bases at V and 4 bases at J, leaving 3 bases unmatched. CDR3 length: 15 amino acids. The DNA of the CDR3 is TGTGCCAGCAGAGGACTAGCGGGAGGGACAGAGACCCAGTACTTC. It is translated as CASRGLAGGTETQYF. The variable domain in full, completed from reference TRBV28 and TRBJ2-5, reads DVKVTQSSRYLVKRTGEKVFLECVQDMDHENMFWYRQDPGLGLRLIYFSYDVKMKEKGDIPEGYSVSREKKERFSLILESASTNQTSMYLCASRGLAGGTETQYFGPGTRLLVL.

This clonotype was seen a few times. J is TRBJ2-2 and V is TRBV14; TRBD1 might be the D (5 bases). V lost 0 bases, J lost 7 bases, and 12 bases lay in between. The CDR3 is made up of 15 amino acids. In germline, CDR1 is SGHDN, CDR2 FVKESK. The CDR3 is CASSQDTGYGGELFF. The CDR3 DNA follows: TGTGCCAGCAGCCAAGATACAGGATATGGCGGGGAGCTGTTTTTT.

This chain links TRBV9 with TRBJ2-3; D may be TRBD1 (6 bases). Looked up from germline, CDR1 is SGDLS and CDR2 is YYNGEE. The CDR3 totals 14 residues. The ends were cut back, 3 bases at V and 5 bases at J, with 13 bases in the middle. The CDR3 region has the DNA TGTGCCAGCAGCGCCCAGGGGACGTTAGATACGCAGTATTTT. This sequence encodes CASSAQGTLDTQYF.

This sequence joins TRBV7-9 and TRBJ2-5, with TRBD1 matching over 9 bases. J was trimmed by 5 bases and V by 5 bases; bases with no gene match: 12. Germline V CDR1 and CDR2: SEHNR, FQNEAQ (reference sequence). The CDR3 extends over 16 amino acids. In DNA form, the CDR3 reads TGTGCCAGCAGCATCACCCTGGGACAGGGTGGGGAGACCCAGTACTTC. It is translated as CASSITLGQGGETQYF.

The chain links TRBV7-9 to TRBJ2-1; D may correspond to TRBD1 or TRBD2 (5 bases each). This CDR3 spans 15 amino acids. The V end lost 5 bases, the J end lost 8 bases, and 19 bases lay between the germline ends. Germline V gene sequence: CDR1 SEHNR, CDR2 FQNEAQ (reference sequence). CDR3 amino acids: CASSATPGPGDEQFF. As DNA, the CDR3 is TGTGCCAGCAGCGCGACGCCGGGACCTGGTGATGAGCAGTTCTTC.